This record covers a single TCR beta chain. What it recognizes is unknown. These data are taken from a study of lymphopenia after photon versus proton radiotherapy. Study-wide points: After lymphocyte nadir, photon-treated repertoires showed oligoclonal expansion, especially CD8+ Temra.

Clones were sequenced by immunoSEQ multiplex PCR, and TCRdb holds only the in-frame ones, with some missing. The sample lists 53,000 or so clones, around 88% seen once, with just under 30% in the top ten. The CDR3 totals 16 residues. V lost 5 bases to trimming and J lost 4 bases, with 18 bases between them. The rearrangement uses TRBV6-7 and TRBJ1-5; perhaps TRBD1 as D (6 bases). TRBV6-7 belongs to the ORF category, with a function that is uncertain. The sequences come from peripheral blood, collected from a patient treated with photon-based radiotherapy. The receptor was isolated from a man aged 50 to 59 with gastric cancer. Here the CDR3 reads CASSGPQGRVNQPQHF. CDR3 in DNA: TGTGCCAGCAGTGGTCCGCAGGGGAGGGTAAATCAGCCCCAGCATTTT.